This paragraph covers one T cell receptor beta chain sequence. The antigen is undetermined. Germline trimming cut 5 bases from V and 4 bases from J; bases unmatched to any gene: 9. The CDR3 runs 16 residues. Per germline, CDR1 LNHDA and CDR2 SQIVND (reference sequence). The data originate from a study of shared clonotypes between healthy human individuals. Background on the study: Per donor, three plates held CD4 naive cells, three held CD4 memory, two held CD8 naive and one held CD8 memory.

Assay used: immunoSEQ multiplex PCR; TCRdb lists only in-frame clones, some missing. The sample has some 1,100,000 clones; 75% to 80% are singletons. General observations from the study: Clonotype sharing among donors was expected to depend on sequencing depth. In the sorted subsets, rarefaction showed sequencing was incomplete despite large depth. The study found lower generation probabilities in non-shared clonotypes than in those shared by all four donors.

This chain links TRBV19 with TRBJ1-5, with TRBD1 identical over 9 bases. What was sequenced was memory CD4+ T cells from PBMCs. As for subset: CD45RA-negative fraction. The sequence was collected from a man younger than 35 in good health. Some clones in this sample may be carry-over from other donors' samples. CDR3 in amino acids: CASSRTGAGANQPQHF. CDR3 coding DNA: TGTGCCAGTAGTCGGACAGGGGCGGGTGCAAATCAGCCCCAGCATTTT.